This TCR beta chain emerged from a study of long-term antiretroviral therapy in people with HIV. Details on this clone: Its antigen is as yet unknown.

Whole-study findings and limits: The range of CDR3 lengths in HIV repertoires proved narrower than that found in controls.

The run of the v3.0 immunoSEQ assay was at survey level. Clones were sequenced by immunoSEQ multiplex PCR, and TCRdb holds only the in-frame ones, with some missing. Among 20,000 to 25,000 clones listed, roughly four fifths were seen once. This CDR3 region has 16 residues. V dropped 3 bases and J dropped 5; count of bases not matched to a gene: 8. Germline V gene lookup returns CDR1 SGHRS and CDR2 YFSETQ. The sample was unsorted PBMCs, taken 1.5 years after starting antiretroviral therapy. The V call is TRBV5-1, the J call TRBJ1-6, with TRBD1 matching 7 bases. The receptor's source is a man in his thirties or forties with HIV. CDR3 residues: CASSYATQGDNSPLHF. The DNA of the CDR3 is TGCGCCAGCAGCTACGCTACCCAGGGGGATAATTCACCCCTCCACTTT.